Sequencing of this T cell receptor (beta chain) was carried out in a study of blood T cell repertoires in COVID-19 (dated by TCRdb to 2018 to 2021). A note on the overall study: Collaborator samples came from the United States, Italy and Spain and covered acute and convalescent phases of COVID-19. The material from the prospective study consisted of cDNA or gDNA derived from T cells, B-cell-depleted T cells, or PBMCs. Subjects who had been exposed to COVID-19, were actively infected with it, or had recovered from it provided the deeply sampled blood TCRbeta repertoires that made up the dataset. The repertoires were made available in a free public database intended to serve as a resource for research on the immune response to SARS-CoV-2. The samples were drawn from the first 160 participants of the ongoing ImmuneRACE study and from more than 1,000 subjects provided by 6 global collaborators. The sample metadata nearly always contained a de-identified subject ID, COVID-19 status, age in years and sex. Where HLA class I and class II types were available, the types were taken from metadata supplied by the sample provider, not from assay-based typing.

TCRbeta CDR3 regions were amplified from genomic DNA by means of the immunoSEQ Assay, a bias-controlled multiplex PCR. The paper's data handling went like this. The number of nucleated cells in each sample was estimated by amplification of reference gene primers within the assay. To quantify the absolute abundance of each unique TCRbeta CDR3 rearrangement, sequence reads were collapsed and filtered. For each sample, productive Simpson clonality was calculated as the square root of Simpson's diversity index across productive rearrangements. The table comes from immuneACCESS by way of TCRdb, which keeps in-frame sequences with V and J called. Part of the clones is missing from these tables; in studies checked, under half for an unresolved V gene and the rest for unknown reasons. That table supplies the V and J calls and clone size; D and trimming were determined from the DNA. The sample table records 200,000 or so clones; 65% to 85% of these occur just once. Around 7.5% of the sample comes from the top ten.

Participants in the prospective study were aged roughly 18 to 100 years, lived in about two dozen United States geographic areas, and enrolled through a virtual design. Cohort assignment in the prospective study relied on participant-reported clinical history from a screening survey and a study questionnaire. For ImmuneRACE Cohort 3, a participant was defined as recovered based on two consecutive negative NP/OP PCR tests, clearance by a healthcare professional, or resolution of symptoms. In the prospective study, mobile phlebotomists collected whole blood, serum and a nasopharyngeal or oropharyngeal swab from each participant. Prospective study participants could optionally give additional blood draws and questionnaires over an approximately two-month period. Prospective study blood samples were shipped either frozen or at room temperature before DNA extraction. Concerning this clone itself: No antigen is known for it. Base quality data are lacking; no much larger clone is found one base away.

V lost 2 bases and J lost 4 bases, and the count of bases not matched to a germline gene is 11. The CDR3 holds 17 amino acids from the cysteine to the phenylalanine. The DNA shown is the 51-base CDR3, in frame from base 1. The germline V gene (reference sequence) supplies CDR1 SEHNR and CDR2 FQNEAQ. Study-wide conclusions, independent of this receptor: How much clinical and demographic metadata was included differed by source and by participant, and the metadata was provided uncurated.

The sequence came from a man aged 35 to 55 who had recovered from COVID-19. The rearranged segments are TRBV7-9 and TRBJ2-1, and 7 junctional nucleotides match TRBD1. The sequencing input was PBMCs or T cells enriched from blood (not recorded which). CDR3 region: CASSLLNRDREYNEQFF. Here is the DNA: TGTGCCAGCAGCTTATTAAATCGGGACAGAGAGTACAATGAGCAGTTCTTC.